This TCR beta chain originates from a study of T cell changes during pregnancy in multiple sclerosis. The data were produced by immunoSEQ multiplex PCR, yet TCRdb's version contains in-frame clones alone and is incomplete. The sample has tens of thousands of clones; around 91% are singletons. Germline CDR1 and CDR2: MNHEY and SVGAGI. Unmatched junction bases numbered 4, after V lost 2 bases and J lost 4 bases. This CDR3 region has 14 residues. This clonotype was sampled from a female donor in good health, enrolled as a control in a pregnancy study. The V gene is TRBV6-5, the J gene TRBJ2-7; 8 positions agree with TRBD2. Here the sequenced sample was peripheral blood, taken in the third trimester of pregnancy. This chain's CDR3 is CASSYAGGGYEQYF. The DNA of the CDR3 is TGTGCCAGCAGTTACGCGGGGGGCGGTTACGAGCAGTACTTC.